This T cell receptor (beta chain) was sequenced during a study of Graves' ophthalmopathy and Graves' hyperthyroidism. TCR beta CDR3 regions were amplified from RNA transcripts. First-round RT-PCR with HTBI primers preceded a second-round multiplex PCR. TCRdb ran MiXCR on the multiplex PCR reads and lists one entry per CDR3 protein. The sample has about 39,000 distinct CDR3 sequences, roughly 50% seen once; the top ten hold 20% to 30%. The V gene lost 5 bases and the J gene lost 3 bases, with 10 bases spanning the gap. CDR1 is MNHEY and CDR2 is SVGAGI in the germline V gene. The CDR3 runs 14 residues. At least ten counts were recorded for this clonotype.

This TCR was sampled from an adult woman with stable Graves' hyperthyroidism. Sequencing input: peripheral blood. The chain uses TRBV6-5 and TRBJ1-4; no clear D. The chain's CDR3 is CASSLEGANEKLFF. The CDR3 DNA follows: TGTGCCAGCAGTCTCGAGGGAGCTAATGAAAAACTGTTTTTT.